Sequencing of this T cell receptor (beta chain) was carried out in a study of Graves' ophthalmopathy and Graves' hyperthyroidism. Looking at the study overall: Pretreatment peripheral blood was obtained at initial diagnosis. Study-level findings and limits: Distinction of ophthalmopathy from stable hyperthyroidism by a 13-signature model reached roughly 85% sensitivity and 75% to 84% specificity. Blood contained most expanded thyroid clonotypes exceeding 0.001 frequency. The model flagged ophthalmopathy progression at 70% to 71% sensitivity and nearly 75% specificity.

Trimming stripped 1 base from V and 0 bases from J, with 15 bases between. Looked up from germline, CDR1 is DFQATT and CDR2 is SNEGSKA (reference sequence). The CDR3 covers 16 residues. From RNA, the CDR3 regions of TCR beta chains were amplified and sequenced. Second-round multiplex PCR came after a first-round RT-PCR that employed HTBI primers. MiXCR, run by TCRdb on the multiplex PCR reads, gives a single entry per CDR3 protein. The sample lists a few hundred thousand distinct CDR3 sequences, approximately 18% seen once, with roughly 2.3% in the top ten. With regard to this clonotype: The antigen remains unidentified.

The sequenced material came from peripheral blood. The clonotype comes from an adult woman with stable Graves' hyperthyroidism. The chain employs TRBV20-1 and TRBJ2-5, with TRBD1 as a possible D gene (6 bases). The CDR3 region is CSARGQRPGDQETQYF. The CDR3 bases are TGCAGTGCTAGAGGACAACGGCCAGGGGACCAAGAGACCCAGTACTTC.